A selection of T cell receptor beta chains follows, all from one sample in a study of T cell responses to AZD1222 COVID-19 vaccine. TCRdb's table, derived via immunoSEQ multiplex PCR, lists solely in-frame clones and lacks some. Of about 140,000 clones in the sample, about 92% were seen once. This material consisted of peripheral blood, taken on day 0 of AZD1222 vaccination. All receptors come from an adult in good health. CDR3s include the opening cysteine and the closing phenylalanine or tryptophan. The order of the fields is D gene, J gene, V gene, clone size, CDR3 protein, CDR3 DNA. A D gene is named only where the DNA matches it firmly. Size is stated for part of the rows, as once, few or many counts, or as a class when the clone is expanded.

d_gene: TRBD1; j_gene: TRBJ1-1; v_gene: TRBV4-1; abundance: NA; CDR3aa: CASSQDLGNTGVFF; CDR3nt: TGCGCCAGCAGCCAAGATTTGGGCAATACAGGGGTTTTCTTT
d_gene: NA; j_gene: TRBJ1-1; v_gene: TRBV19; abundance: NA; CDR3aa: CASNFKGYTEAFF; CDR3nt: TGTGCCAGTAATTTCAAGGGGTACACTGAAGCTTTCTTT
d_gene: NA; j_gene: TRBJ1-6; v_gene: TRBV5-1; abundance: NA; CDR3aa: CASSLEWTYNSPLHF; CDR3nt: TGCGCCAGCAGCTTGGAATGGACCTATAATTCACCCCTCCACTTT
d_gene: TRBD1; j_gene: TRBJ1-1; v_gene: TRBV11-3; abundance: NA; CDR3aa: CATQGGQTEAFF; CDR3nt: TGTGCCACCCAGGGGGGGCAAACTGAAGCTTTCTTT
d_gene: NA; j_gene: TRBJ1-5; v_gene: TRBV5-6; abundance: NA; CDR3aa: CASSSQGRRYQPQHF; CDR3nt: TGTGCCAGCAGCTCCCAGGGGAGGCGGTATCAGCCCCAGCATTTT
d_gene: TRBD1; j_gene: TRBJ2-7; v_gene: TRBV7-6; abundance: NA; CDR3aa: CASSSGDRGLGEQYF; CDR3nt: TGTGCCAGCAGCTCCGGGGACAGGGGGCTGGGCGAGCAGTACTTC
d_gene: TRBD1; j_gene: TRBJ2-5; v_gene: TRBV6-5; abundance: once; CDR3aa: CASRSTGTETQYF; CDR3nt: TGTGCCAGCAGGTCGACAGGGACCGAGACCCAGTACTTC
d_gene: TRBD2; j_gene: TRBJ2-3; v_gene: TRBV5-5; abundance: NA; CDR3aa: CASSPTPGTSGGSTDTQYF; CDR3nt: TGTGCCAGCAGCCCTACCCCCGGGACTAGCGGGGGGAGCACAGATACGCAGTATTTT
d_gene: TRBD2; j_gene: TRBJ2-1; v_gene: TRBV4-2; abundance: NA; CDR3aa: CASSQRASGSYNEQFF; CDR3nt: TGTGCCAGCAGCCAAAGGGCTAGCGGATCCTACAATGAGCAGTTCTTC
d_gene: NA; j_gene: TRBJ1-5; v_gene: TRBV19; abundance: NA; CDR3aa: CASRTEQRGDQPQHF; CDR3nt: TGTGCCAGTAGGACAGAACAACGAGGAGATCAGCCCCAGCATTTT
d_gene: TRBD2; j_gene: TRBJ2-2; v_gene: TRBV19; abundance: NA; CDR3aa: CASRRPRTSNTGELFF; CDR3nt: TGTGCCAGTAGGCGACCCAGGACTAGCAACACCGGGGAGCTGTTTTTT
d_gene: NA; j_gene: TRBJ1-4; v_gene: TRBV7-9; abundance: NA; CDR3aa: CASSLRTLGEKLFF; CDR3nt: TGTGCCAGCAGCTTAAGGACCCTGGGGGAAAAACTGTTTTTT
d_gene: NA; j_gene: TRBJ2-7; v_gene: TRBV28; abundance: few; CDR3aa: CASSQPNGYEQYF; CDR3nt: TGTGCCAGCAGTCAACCAAACGGCTACGAGCAGTACTTC
d_gene: NA; j_gene: TRBJ2-7; v_gene: TRBV6-5; abundance: once; CDR3aa: CASSNRLAQYF; CDR3nt: TGTGCCAGCAGTAACCGTCTCGCGCAGTACTTC
d_gene: TRBD1; j_gene: TRBJ1-2; v_gene: TRBV18; abundance: NA; CDR3aa: CASSPDRESGGYTF; CDR3nt: TGTGCCAGCTCACCGGACAGGGAGTCCGGGGGCTACACCTTC
d_gene: NA; j_gene: TRBJ2-6; v_gene: TRBV4-1; abundance: NA; CDR3aa: CASSPLGAGANVLTF; CDR3nt: TGCGCCAGCAGCCCCCTAGGGGCTGGGGCCAACGTCCTGACTTTC
d_gene: TRBD1; j_gene: TRBJ2-7; v_gene: TRBV27; abundance: once; CDR3aa: CASREQGISSYEQYF; CDR3nt: TGTGCCAGCAGGGAACAGGGGATCAGCTCCTACGAGCAGTACTTC
d_gene: NA; j_gene: TRBJ2-5; v_gene: TRBV21-1; abundance: NA; CDR3aa: CASSKPGERRETQYF; CDR3nt: TGTGCCAGCAGCAAACCTGGGGAACGGCGGGAGACCCAGTACTTC
d_gene: NA; j_gene: TRBJ1-3; v_gene: TRBV5-5; abundance: once; CDR3aa: CATSTGNTIYF; CDR3nt: TGTGCCACATCCACTGGAAACACCATATATTTT
d_gene: TRBD1; j_gene: TRBJ1-5; v_gene: TRBV9; abundance: NA; CDR3aa: CASSSGQVNQPQHF; CDR3nt: TGTGCCAGCAGCTCGGGACAGGTCAATCAGCCCCAGCATTTT